One sample yielded the 2 T cell receptor beta chains listed below, sequenced in a study of CD8+ T cells in alopecia areata. Combined cutaneous lymph node cells underwent sorting by CD4, CD8alpha, NKG2D, NKG2ACE and additional markers. Isolated RNA was reverse transcribed into cDNA used as the sequencing template. Sequencing used immunoSEQ multiplex PCR; TCRdb keeps in-frame clones, though not all of them. The sample was found to contain about 270,000 clones, and every one recurs. Sequences were obtained from CD4+ T cells sorted from a lymph node. The receptor source for this set is a C3H/HeJ mouse with alopecia areata. This mouse strain has H2-k as its MHC haplotype.

In the case of this clone: Gene and germline names: mouse. The read terminates 4 residues before the CDR3 end, so the remaining end is supplied by the germline J gene. The rearrangement joins TRBV31 to TRBJ2-2, with 10 bases fitting TRBD2. From germline, CDR1 is GKSSPN and CDR2 SITVG. V dropped 1 base and J dropped 3; count of bases not matched to a gene: 5. CDR3 length: 16 amino acids. CDR3 sequence reads: CAWSPLGGRDTGQLYF. The CDR3 DNA, read in part, is TGTGCCTGGAGTCCCCTGGGGGGGCGGGACACCGGG.

This clone has only a few counts. Gene names follow the mouse nomenclature. The missing CDR3 end, 4 residues past where the read stops, is filled in from the germline J gene. The V and J genes are TRBV13-3 and TRBJ2-1, with 7 bases aligning to TRBD1. V lost 3 bases and J lost 4; bases outside the gene matches: 7. From germline, CDR1 is NNHDY and CDR2 SYVADS. The CDR3 length is 15 residues. This CDR3 is CASSVPGQSYAEQFF. The sequenced CDR3 bases are TGTGCCAGCAGTGTCCCGGGACAGTCATATGCT.